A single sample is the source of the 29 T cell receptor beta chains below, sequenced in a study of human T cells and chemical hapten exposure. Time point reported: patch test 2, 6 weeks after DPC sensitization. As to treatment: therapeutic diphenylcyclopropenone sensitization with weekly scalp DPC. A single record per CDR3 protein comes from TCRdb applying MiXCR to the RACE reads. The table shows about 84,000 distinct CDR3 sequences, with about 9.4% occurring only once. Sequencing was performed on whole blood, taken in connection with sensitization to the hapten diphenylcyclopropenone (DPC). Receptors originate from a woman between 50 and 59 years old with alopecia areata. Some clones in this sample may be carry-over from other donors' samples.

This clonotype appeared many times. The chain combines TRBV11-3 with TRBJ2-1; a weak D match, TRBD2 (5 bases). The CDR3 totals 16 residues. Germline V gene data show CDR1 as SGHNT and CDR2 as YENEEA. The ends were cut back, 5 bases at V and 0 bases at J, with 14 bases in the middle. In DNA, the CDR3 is TGTGCCAGCAGCCCCGGGGTCCGTCGCTCCTACAATGAGCAGTTCTTC. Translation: CASSPGVRRSYNEQFF.

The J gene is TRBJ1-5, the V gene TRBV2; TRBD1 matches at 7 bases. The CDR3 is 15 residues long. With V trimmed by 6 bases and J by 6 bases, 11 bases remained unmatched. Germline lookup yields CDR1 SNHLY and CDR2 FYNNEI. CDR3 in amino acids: CASSQTGIGGQPQHF. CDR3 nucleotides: TGTGCCAGCAGCCAGACAGGGATCGGGGGTCAGCCCCAGCATTTT. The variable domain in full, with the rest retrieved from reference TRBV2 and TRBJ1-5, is EPEVTQTPSHQVTQMGQEVILRCVPISNHLYFYWYRQILGQKVEFLVSFYNNEISEKSEIFDDQFSVERPDGSNFTLKIRSTKLEDSAMYFCASSQTGIGGQPQHFGDGTRLSIL.

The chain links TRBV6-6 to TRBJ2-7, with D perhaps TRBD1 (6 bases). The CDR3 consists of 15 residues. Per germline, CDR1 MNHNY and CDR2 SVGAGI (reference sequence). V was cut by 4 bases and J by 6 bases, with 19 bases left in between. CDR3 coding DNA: TGTGCCAGCAGTTCCCGGACAACAGGGAAGAGCGAGCAGTACTTC. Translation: CASSSRTTGKSEQYF.

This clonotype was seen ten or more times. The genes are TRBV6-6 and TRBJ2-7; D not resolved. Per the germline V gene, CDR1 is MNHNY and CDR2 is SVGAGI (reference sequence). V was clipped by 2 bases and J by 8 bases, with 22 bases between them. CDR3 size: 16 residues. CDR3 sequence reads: CASSYLTGPPQSQQYF. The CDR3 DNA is TGTGCCAGCAGTTACCTAACCGGACCTCCTCAGAGTCAGCAGTACTTC.

CDR3 DNA: TGTGCCAGCAGCCCCGGGACAGGGGGCAGAGCAGATACGCAGTATTTT. The encoded protein is CASSPGTGGRADTQYF. The J gene is TRBJ2-3, the V gene TRBV7-2; 12 nucleotides line up with TRBD1. Germline CDR1 is SGHTA and CDR2 is FQGNSA. The J segment lost 4 bases and the V segment lost 5 bases, leaving 7 bases of the junction unmatched. This CDR3 has 16 amino acids.

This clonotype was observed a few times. CDR3 protein: CASRATRQINEQFF. The CDR3 bases are TGTGCCAGCAGGGCGACCCGACAGATCAATGAGCAGTTCTTC. This chain connects TRBV2 to TRBJ2-1; D is possibly TRBD1 (5 bases). There are 14 residues in the CDR3. Looked up from germline, CDR1 is SNHLY and CDR2 is FYNNEI. Trimming left V 6 bases short and J 6 bases short, with 15 bases between. The full variable domain, rest sourced from reference TRBV2 and TRBJ2-1, is EPEVTQTPSHQVTQMGQEVILRCVPISNHLYFYWYRQILGQKVEFLVSFYNNEISEKSEIFDDQFSVERPDGSNFTLKIRSTKLEDSAMYFCASRATRQINEQFFGPGTRLTVL.

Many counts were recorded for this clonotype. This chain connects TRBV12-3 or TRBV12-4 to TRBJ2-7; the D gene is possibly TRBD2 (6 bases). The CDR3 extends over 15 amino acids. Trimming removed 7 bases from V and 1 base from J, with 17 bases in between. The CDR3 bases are TGTGCCAGCACCCCCGGAGGGGCCCGTTCCTACGAGCAGTACTTC. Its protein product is CASTPGGARSYEQYF.

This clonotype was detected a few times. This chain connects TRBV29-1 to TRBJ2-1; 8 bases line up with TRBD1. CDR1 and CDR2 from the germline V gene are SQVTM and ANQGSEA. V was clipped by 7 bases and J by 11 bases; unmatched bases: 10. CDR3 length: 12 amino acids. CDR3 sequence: CSAKTDREKQFF. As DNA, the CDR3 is TGCAGCGCCAAGACGGACAGGGAAAAGCAGTTCTTC.

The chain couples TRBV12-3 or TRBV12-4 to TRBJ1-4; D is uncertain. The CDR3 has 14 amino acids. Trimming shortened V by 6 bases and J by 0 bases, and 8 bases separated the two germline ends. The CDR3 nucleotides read TGTGCCAGCAGGCCCGGGTCAACTAATGAAAAACTGTTTTTT. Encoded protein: CASRPGSTNEKLFF.

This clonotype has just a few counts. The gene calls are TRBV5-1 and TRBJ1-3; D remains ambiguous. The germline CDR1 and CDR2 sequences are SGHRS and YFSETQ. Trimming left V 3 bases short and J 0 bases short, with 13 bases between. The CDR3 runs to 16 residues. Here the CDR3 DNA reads TGCGCCAGCAGCTCCGACTTTCTAAGCTCTGGAAACACCATATATTTT. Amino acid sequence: CASSSDFLSSGNTIYF.

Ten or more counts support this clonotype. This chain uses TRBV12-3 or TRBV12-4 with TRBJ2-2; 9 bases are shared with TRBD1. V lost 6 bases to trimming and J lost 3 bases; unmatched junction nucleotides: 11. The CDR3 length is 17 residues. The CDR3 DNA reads TGTGCCAGCAGCTCTCAACCCGGGGACAGGGACACCGGGGAGCTGTTTTTT. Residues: CASSSQPGDRDTGELFF.

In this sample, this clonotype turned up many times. DNA of the CDR3: TGCAGCGTTGGAAGGGGGGCTGATTCACCCCTCCACTTT. Protein sequence: CSVGRGADSPLHF. The J gene is TRBJ1-6, the V gene TRBV29-1; D possibly corresponds to TRBD1 (6 bases). This CDR3 is 13 amino acids long. The germline CDR1 and CDR2 sequences are SQVTM and ANQGSEA. V was pared by 4 bases and J by 8 bases, with 12 bases between.

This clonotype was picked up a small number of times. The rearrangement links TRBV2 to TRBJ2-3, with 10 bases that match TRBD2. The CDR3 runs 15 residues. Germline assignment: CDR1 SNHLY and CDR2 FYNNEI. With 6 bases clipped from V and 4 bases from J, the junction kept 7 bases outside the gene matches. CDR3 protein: CASRTTSGRADTQYF. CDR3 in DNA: TGTGCCAGCAGGACTACCAGCGGGAGGGCAGATACGCAGTATTTT. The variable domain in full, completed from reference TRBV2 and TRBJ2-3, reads EPEVTQTPSHQVTQMGQEVILRCVPISNHLYFYWYRQILGQKVEFLVSFYNNEISEKSEIFDDQFSVERPDGSNFTLKIRSTKLEDSAMYFCASRTTSGRADTQYFGPGTRLTVL.

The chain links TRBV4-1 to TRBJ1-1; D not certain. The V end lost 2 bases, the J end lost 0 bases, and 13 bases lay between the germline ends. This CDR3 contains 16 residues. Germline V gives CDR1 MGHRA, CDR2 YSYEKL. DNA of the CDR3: TGCGCCAGCAGCCAATTATCGATTGTGGTGAACACTGAAGCTTTCTTT. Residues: CASSQLSIVVNTEAFF.

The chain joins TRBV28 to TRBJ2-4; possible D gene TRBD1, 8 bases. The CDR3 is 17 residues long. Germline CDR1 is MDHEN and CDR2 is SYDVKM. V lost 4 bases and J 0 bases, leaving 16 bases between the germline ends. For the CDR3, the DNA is TGTGCCAGCAGTTCATTCTACAGGGGGGGAGCCAAAAACATTCAGTACTTC. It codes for CASSSFYRGGAKNIQYF.

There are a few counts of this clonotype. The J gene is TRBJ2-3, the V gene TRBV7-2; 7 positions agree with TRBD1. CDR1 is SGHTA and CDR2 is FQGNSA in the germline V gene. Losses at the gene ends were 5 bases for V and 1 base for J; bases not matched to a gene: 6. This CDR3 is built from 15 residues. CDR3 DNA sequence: TGTGCCAGCAGCGAAGAGGGGGCCCGCACAGATACGCAGTATTTT. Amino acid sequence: CASSEEGARTDTQYF.

The CDR3 bases are TGTGCCAGCAGCAAAGCCGATCCCAACTATGGCTACACCTTC. Amino acid sequence: CASSKADPNYGYTF. V usage is TRBV21-1 and J usage is TRBJ1-2. TRBV21-1 is recorded as a pseudogene. The CDR3 is made up of 14 amino acids.

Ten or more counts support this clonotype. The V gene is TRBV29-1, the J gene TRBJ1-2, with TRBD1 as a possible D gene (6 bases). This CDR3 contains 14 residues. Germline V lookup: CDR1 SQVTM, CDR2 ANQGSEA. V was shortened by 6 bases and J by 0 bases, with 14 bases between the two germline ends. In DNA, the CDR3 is TGCAGCGTCCCCCCAACAGGGACTAACTATGGCTACACCTTC. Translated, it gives CSVPPTGTNYGYTF.

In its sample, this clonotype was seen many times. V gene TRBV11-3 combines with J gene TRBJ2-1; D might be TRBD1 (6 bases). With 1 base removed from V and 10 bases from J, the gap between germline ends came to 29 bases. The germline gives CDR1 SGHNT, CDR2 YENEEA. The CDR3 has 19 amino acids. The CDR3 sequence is CASSLGGFPGPGDGREQFF. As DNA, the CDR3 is TGTGCCAGCAGCTTAGGTGGATTTCCGGGCCCAGGGGACGGCAGGGAGCAGTTCTTC.

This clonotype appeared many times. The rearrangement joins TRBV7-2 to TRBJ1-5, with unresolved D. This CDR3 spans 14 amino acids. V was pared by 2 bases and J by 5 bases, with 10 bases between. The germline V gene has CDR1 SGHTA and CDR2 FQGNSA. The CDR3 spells CASSLYSGDQPQHF. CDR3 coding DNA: TGTGCCAGCAGCTTATACTCCGGGGATCAGCCCCAGCATTTT. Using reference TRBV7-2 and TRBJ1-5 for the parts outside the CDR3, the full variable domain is GAGVSQSPSNKVTEKGKDVELRCDPISGHTALYWYRQSLGQGLEFLIYFQGNSAPDKSGLPSDRFSAERTGGSVSTLTIQRTQQEDSAVYLCASSLYSGDQPQHFGDGTRLSIL.

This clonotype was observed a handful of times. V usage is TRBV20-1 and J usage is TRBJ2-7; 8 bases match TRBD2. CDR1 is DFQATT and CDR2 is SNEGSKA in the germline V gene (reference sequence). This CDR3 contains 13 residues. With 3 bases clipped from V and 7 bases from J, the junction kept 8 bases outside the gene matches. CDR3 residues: CSARTAGVREQYF. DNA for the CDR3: TGCAGTGCTAGGACAGCGGGAGTAAGGGAGCAGTACTTC.

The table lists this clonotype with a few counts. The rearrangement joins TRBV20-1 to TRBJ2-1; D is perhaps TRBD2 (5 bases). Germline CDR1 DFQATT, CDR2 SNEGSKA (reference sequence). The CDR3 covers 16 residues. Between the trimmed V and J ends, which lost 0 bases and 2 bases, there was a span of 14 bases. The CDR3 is CSAREWRRAPYNEQFF. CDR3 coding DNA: TGCAGTGCTAGAGAGTGGCGGCGGGCTCCCTACAATGAGCAGTTCTTC.

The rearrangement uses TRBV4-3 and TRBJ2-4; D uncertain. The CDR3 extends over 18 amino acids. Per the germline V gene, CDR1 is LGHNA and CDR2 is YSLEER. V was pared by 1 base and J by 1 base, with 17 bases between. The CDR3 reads CASSQVWSRASAKNIQYF. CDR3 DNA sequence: TGCGCCAGCAGCCAAGTTTGGTCCCGGGCCTCTGCCAAAAACATTCAGTACTTC.

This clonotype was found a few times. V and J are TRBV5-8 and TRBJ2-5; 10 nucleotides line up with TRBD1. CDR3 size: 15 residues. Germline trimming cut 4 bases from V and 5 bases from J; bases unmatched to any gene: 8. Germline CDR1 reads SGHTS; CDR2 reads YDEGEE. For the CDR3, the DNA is TGTGCCAGCAGCAACGACAGGGGGCGCGCGGAGACCCAGTACTTC. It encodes CASSNDRGRAETQYF.

The CDR3 nucleotides read TGTGCCAGCAGCTTATTATCCCCACTAGCCTTCGGCAATGAGCAGTTCTTC. Translation gives CASSLLSPLAFGNEQFF. The rearrangement joins TRBV7-6 to TRBJ2-1; D is perhaps TRBD2 (6 bases). The germline gives CDR1 SGHVS, CDR2 FNYEAQ. Trimming removed 2 bases from V and 6 bases from J, with 20 bases in between. This CDR3 is 17 amino acids long.

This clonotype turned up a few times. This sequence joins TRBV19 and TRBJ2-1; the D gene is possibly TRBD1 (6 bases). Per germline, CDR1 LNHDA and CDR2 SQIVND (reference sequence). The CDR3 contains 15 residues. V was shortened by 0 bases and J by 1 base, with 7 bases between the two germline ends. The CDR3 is CASSIEGQSYNEQFF. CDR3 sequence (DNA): TGTGCCAGTAGTATAGAAGGACAGTCCTACAATGAGCAGTTCTTC.

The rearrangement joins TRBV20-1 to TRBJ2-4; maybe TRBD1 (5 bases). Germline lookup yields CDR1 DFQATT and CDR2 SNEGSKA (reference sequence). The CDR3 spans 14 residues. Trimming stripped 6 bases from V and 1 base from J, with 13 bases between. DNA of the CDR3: TGCAGTGCCGCAGACAGAGAGGCCAAAAACATTCAGTACTTC. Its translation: CSAADREAKNIQYF.

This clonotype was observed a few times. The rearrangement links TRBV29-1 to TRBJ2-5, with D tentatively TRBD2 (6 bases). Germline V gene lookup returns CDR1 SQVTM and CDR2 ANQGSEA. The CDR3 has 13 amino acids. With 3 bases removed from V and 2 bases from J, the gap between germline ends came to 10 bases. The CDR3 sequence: CSVDTAGQETQYF. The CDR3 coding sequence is TGCAGCGTTGACACGGCGGGACAAGAGACCCAGTACTTC.

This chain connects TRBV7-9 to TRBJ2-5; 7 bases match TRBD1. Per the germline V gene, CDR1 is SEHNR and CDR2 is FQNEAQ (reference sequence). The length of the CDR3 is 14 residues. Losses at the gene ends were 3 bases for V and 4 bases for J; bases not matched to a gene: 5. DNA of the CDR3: TGTGCCAGCAGCTTTGGGACAGCTCGAGAGACCCAGTACTTC. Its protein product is CASSFGTARETQYF. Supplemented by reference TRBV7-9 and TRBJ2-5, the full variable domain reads DTGVSQNPRHKITKRGQNVTFRCDPISEHNRLYWYRQTLGQGPEFLTYFQNEAQLEKSRLLSDRFSAERPKGSFSTLEIQRTEQGDSAMYLCASSFGTARETQYFGPGTRLLVL.